Listed below are T cell receptor beta chains from one sample, sequenced in a study of T cell responses to AZD1222 COVID-19 vaccine. Clones were read by immunoSEQ multiplex PCR, and TCRdb kept only the in-frame ones, dropping some. The table records 120,000 to 150,000 clones, 88% of them present only once. This specimen was peripheral blood, taken on day 0 of AZD1222 vaccination. All receptors come from an adult in good health. The conserved cysteine and the conserved F or W are not part of the CDR3 here. Clone size is shown for a subset of rows, as once, few, many or a class of expanded clone.

.	TRBV5-1	TRBJ2-7	ASRYLSGTYYEQY
.	TRBV6-4	TRBJ1-5	ASNKEPQH
.	TRBV6-5	TRBJ1-2	ASSMTGTYGYT
.	TRBV27	TRBJ1-6	ASSPGRSGSPLH
.	TRBV29-1	TRBJ1-1	SVDAREAF
once	TRBV19	TRBJ2-2	ASSASTGTVGELF
.	TRBV3-1/TRBV3-2	TRBJ1-6	ASSRTTGGSYNSPLH
.	TRBV6-1	TRBJ1-2	ASSELGANYGYT
.	TRBV28	TRBJ2-7	ASSPSGAGLKEQY
.	TRBV5-6	TRBJ1-6	ASSYPSRGRNSPLH
.	TRBV29-1	TRBJ2-7	SVVSSFLEQY
.	TRBV5-1	TRBJ1-1	ASSLEEGGYTEAF
.	TRBV9	TRBJ1-3	ASSVHPTGTTYSGNTIY
.	TRBV9	TRBJ2-1	ASSVDPGQFSYNEQF
few	TRBV5-5	TRBJ1-2	ASSLGDYHPT
.	TRBV7-9	TRBJ2-2	ASSQEGDGELF
.	TRBV7-6	TRBJ1-5	ASSLDRGQPQH
.	TRBV20-1	TRBJ2-2	SASEFGQGPLGELF
few	TRBV5-1	TRBJ1-4	ASSSGRADEKLF
.	TRBV6-5	TRBJ1-2	ASSYSMAEAYGYT
.	TRBV7-2	TRBJ2-6	ASGEASGANVLT
once	TRBV5-1	TRBJ2-1	ASSVGAMYNEQF
.	TRBV18	TRBJ1-2	ASSPRDASYGYT
.	TRBV30	TRBJ1-1	AWRALGTEAF
.	TRBV2	TRBJ1-2	ASRPDGNYGYT
once	TRBV5-5	TRBJ1-6	ASSPGPLWDSPLH
few	TRBV7-9	TRBJ1-6	ASTRLVDGGNSPLH
.	TRBV4-1	TRBJ1-2	ASSQPRQGNGYT
.	TRBV7-9	TRBJ1-5	ASSLRRDQPQH
.	TRBV7-7	TRBJ1-1	ASSPLRNTEAF
.	TRBV29-1	TRBJ1-1	SVLNPGGMNTEAF
.	TRBV4-1	TRBJ1-5	ASSYRLIANQPQH
.	TRBV2	TRBJ1-6	ASSDVVYNSPLH
.	TRBV15	TRBJ1-5	ATSRGKGQPQH
.	TRBV15	TRBJ1-3	ATSRQAGNRGSGNTIY
once	TRBV28	TRBJ2-3	ASSLIAGGQDTQY
.	TRBV9	TRBJ2-2	ASSVLVSGTGELF
.	TRBV18	TRBJ1-3	ASGRTGLSGNTIY
few	TRBV20-1	TRBJ2-7	SAFDYEQY
.	TRBV11-2	TRBJ1-5	ASSHTDQPQH
.	TRBV19	TRBJ1-4	ASSSDRITEKLF
.	TRBV5-6	TRBJ2-3	ASSSRDTDTQY
.	TRBV2	TRBJ1-2	ASSEGRPPT
.	TRBV7-3	TRBJ1-1	ASSLVGMVQNTEAF
once	TRBV29-1	TRBJ1-1	SGGDSEAF
.	TRBV6-5	TRBJ1-2	ASSYGTDYGYT
once	TRBV28	TRBJ2-6	ASSLRQRAGANVLT
.	TRBV27	TRBJ1-2	ASSLRGNGYT
.	TRBV5-4	TRBJ2-1	ASSLDPDSYNEQF